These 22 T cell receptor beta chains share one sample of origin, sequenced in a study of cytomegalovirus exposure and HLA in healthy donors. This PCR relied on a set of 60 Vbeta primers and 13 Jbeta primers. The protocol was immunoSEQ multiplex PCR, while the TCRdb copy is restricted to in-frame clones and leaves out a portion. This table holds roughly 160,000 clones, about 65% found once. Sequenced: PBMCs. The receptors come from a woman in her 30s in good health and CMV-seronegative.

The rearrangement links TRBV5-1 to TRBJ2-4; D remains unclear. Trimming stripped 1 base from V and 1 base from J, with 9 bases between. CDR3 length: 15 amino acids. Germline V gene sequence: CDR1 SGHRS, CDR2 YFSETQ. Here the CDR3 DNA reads TGCGCCAGCAGCTTGATCCCACTGGCCAAAAACATTCAGTACTTC. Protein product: CASSLIPLAKNIQYF.

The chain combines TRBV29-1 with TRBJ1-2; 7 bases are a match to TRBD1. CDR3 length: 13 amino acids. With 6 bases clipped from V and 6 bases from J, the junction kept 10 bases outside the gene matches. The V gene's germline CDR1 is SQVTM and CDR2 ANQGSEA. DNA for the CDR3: TGCAGCGTCCAACCGACAGGGCTGGATGGCTACACCTTC. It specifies CSVQPTGLDGYTF.

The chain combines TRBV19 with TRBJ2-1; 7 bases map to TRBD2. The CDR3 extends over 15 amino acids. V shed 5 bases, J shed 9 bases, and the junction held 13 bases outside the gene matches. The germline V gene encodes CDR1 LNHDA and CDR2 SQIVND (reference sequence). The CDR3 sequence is CASSGAGPNLGEQFF. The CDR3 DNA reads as TGTGCCAGTAGTGGAGCGGGACCCAATTTAGGTGAGCAGTTCTTC.

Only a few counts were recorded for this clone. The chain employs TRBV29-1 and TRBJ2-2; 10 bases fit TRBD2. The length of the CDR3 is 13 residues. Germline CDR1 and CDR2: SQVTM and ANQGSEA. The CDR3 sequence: CSVAGGKTGELFF. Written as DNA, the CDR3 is TGCTCGGTAGCGGGGGGAAAAACCGGGGAGCTGTTTTTT.

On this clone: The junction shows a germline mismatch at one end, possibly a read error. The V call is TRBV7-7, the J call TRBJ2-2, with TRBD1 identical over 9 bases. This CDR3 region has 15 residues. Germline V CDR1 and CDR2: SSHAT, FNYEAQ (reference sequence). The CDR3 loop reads CASSQDRGSTGELFF. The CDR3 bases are TGTGCTAGCAGCCAAGACAGGGGGTCCACCGGGGAGCTGTTTTTT.

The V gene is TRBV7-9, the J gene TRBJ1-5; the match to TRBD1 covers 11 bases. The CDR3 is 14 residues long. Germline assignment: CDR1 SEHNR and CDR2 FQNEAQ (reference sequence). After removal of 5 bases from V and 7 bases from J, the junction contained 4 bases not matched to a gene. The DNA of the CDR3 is TGTGCCAGCAGCCCCGGGACAGGGGGACAGCCCCAGCATTTT. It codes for CASSPGTGGQPQHF.

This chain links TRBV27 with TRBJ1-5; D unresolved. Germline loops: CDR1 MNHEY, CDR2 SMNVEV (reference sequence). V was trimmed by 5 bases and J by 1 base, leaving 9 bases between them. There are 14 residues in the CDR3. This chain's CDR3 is CASSDTESNQPQHF. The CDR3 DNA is TGTGCCAGCAGTGACACGGAAAGCAATCAGCCCCAGCATTTT.

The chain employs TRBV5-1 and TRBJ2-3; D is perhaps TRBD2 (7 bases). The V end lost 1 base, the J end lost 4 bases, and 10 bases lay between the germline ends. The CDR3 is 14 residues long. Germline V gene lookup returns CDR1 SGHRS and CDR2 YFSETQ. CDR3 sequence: CASSLWGGPDTQYF. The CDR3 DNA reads TGCGCCAGCAGCTTGTGGGGGGGGCCAGATACGCAGTATTTT. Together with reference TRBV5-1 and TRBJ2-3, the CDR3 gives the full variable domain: KAGVTQTPRYLIKTRGQQVTLSCSPISGHRSVSWYQQTPGQGLQFLFEYFSETQRNKGNFPGRFSGRQFSNSRSEMNVSTLELGDSALYLCASSLWGGPDTQYFGPGTRLTVL.

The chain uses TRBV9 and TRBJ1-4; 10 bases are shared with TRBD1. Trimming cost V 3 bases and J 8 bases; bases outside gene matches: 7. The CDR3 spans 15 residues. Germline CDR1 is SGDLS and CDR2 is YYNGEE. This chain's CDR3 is CASSGQGALGEKLFF. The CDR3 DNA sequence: TGTGCCAGCAGCGGACAGGGGGCGCTTGGAGAAAAACTGTTTTTT.

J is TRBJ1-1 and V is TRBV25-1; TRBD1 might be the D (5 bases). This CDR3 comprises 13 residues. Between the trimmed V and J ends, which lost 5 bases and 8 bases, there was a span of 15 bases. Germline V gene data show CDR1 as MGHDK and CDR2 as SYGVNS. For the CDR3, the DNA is TGTGCCAGCAGTCTTGGAGGGACTCCAGAAGCTTTCTTT. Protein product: CASSLGGTPEAFF.

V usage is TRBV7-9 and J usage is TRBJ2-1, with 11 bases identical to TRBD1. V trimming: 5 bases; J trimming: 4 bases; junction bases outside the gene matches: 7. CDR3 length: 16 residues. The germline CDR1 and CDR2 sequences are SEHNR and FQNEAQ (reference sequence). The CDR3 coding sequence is TGTGCCAGCAGCCCCCCCGGACAGGGGGCTTACAATGAGCAGTTCTTC. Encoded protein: CASSPPGQGAYNEQFF. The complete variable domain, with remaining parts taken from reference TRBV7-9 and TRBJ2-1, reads DTGVSQNPRHKITKRGQNVTFRCDPISEHNRLYWYRQTLGQGPEFLTYFQNEAQLEKSRLLSDRFSAERPKGSFSTLEIQRTEQGDSAMYLCASSPPGQGAYNEQFFGPGTRLTVL.

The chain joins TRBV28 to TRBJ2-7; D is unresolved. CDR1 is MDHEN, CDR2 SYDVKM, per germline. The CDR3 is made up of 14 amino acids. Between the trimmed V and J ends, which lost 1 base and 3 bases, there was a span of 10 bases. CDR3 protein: CASSLSQSRYEQYF. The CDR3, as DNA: TGTGCCAGCAGTTTATCCCAAAGCCGCTACGAGCAGTACTTC.

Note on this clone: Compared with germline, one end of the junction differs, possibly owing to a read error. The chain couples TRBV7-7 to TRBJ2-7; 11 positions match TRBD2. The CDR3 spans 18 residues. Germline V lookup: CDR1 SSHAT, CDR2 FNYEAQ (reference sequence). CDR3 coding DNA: TGTGCTAGCAGCTTATCTGGGCTAGCGGGAGGAACCGGGAACGAGCAGTACTTC. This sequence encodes CASSLSGLAGGTGNEQYF. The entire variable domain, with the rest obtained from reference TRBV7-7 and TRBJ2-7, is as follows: GAGVSQSPRYKVTKRGQDVTLRCDPISSHATLYWYQQALGQGPEFLTYFNYEAQPDKSGLPSDRFSAERPEGSISTLTIQRTEQRDSAMYRCASSLSGLAGGTGNEQYFGPGTRLTVT.

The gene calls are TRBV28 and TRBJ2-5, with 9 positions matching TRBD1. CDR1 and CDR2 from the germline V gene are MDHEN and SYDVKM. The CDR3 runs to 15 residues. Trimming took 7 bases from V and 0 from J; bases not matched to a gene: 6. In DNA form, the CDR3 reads TGTGCCAGCAACTACCGGGACAGGGACCAAGAGACCCAGTACTTC. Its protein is CASNYRDRDQETQYF.

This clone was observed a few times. CDR3 coding DNA: TGTGCCAGCAGTTTAGTGGATGGGGGGGAAGCTTTCTTT. It translates to CASSLVDGGEAFF. The V gene is TRBV28, the J gene TRBJ1-1, with D tentatively TRBD1 (5 bases). The CDR3 sequence is 13 residues long. Trimming pared 2 bases from V and 8 bases from J, leaving 12 bases between. CDR1 is MDHEN, CDR2 SYDVKM, per germline.

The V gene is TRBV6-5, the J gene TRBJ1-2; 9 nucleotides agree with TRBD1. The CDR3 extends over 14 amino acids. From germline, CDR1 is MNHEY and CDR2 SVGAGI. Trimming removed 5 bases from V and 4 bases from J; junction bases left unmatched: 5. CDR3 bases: TGTGCCAGCAGTGGACAGGGGTCCGGCTATGGCTACACCTTC. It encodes CASSGQGSGYGYTF.

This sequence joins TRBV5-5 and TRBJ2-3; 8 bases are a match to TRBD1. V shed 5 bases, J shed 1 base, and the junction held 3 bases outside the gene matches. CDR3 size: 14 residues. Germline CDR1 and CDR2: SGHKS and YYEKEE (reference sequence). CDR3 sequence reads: CASRTTGGTDTQYF. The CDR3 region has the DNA TGTGCCAGCAGGACGACAGGGGGCACAGATACGCAGTATTTT.

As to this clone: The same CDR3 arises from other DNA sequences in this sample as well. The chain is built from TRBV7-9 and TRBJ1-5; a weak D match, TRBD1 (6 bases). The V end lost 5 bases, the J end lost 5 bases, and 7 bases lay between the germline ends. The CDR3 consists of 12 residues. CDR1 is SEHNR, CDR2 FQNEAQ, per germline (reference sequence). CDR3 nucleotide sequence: TGTGCCAGCAGCCGACAGGATCAGCCCCAGCATTTT. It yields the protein CASSRQDQPQHF. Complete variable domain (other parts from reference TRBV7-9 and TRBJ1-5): DTGVSQNPRHKITKRGQNVTFRCDPISEHNRLYWYRQTLGQGPEFLTYFQNEAQLEKSRLLSDRFSAERPKGSFSTLEIQRTEQGDSAMYLCASSRQDQPQHFGDGTRLSIL.

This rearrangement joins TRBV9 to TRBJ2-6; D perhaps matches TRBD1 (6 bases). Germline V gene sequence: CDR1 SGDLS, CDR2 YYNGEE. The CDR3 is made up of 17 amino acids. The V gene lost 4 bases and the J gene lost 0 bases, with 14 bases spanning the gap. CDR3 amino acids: CASSSAGALSGANVLTF. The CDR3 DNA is TGTGCCAGCAGCTCGGCAGGGGCGCTCTCTGGGGCCAACGTCCTGACTTTC.

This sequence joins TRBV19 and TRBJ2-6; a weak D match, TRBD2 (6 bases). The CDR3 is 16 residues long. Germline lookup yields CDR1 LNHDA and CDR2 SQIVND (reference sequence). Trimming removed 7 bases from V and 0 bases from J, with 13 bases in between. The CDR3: CASKDSGGSGANVLTF. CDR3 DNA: TGTGCCAGTAAAGATAGCGGAGGCTCTGGGGCCAACGTCCTGACTTTC.

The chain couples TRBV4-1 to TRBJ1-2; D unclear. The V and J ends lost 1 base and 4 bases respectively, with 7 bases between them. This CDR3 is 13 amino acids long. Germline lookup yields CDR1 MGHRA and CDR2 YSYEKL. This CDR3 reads CASSQAGFYGYTF. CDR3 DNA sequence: TGCGCCAGCAGCCAAGCAGGATTCTATGGCTACACCTTC.

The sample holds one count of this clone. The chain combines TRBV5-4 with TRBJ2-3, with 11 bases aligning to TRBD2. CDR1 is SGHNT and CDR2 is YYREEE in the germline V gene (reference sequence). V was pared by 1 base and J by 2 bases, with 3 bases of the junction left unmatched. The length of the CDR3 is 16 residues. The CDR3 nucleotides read TGTGCCAGCAGCTTGAATAGCGGGGGGGACACAGATACGCAGTATTTT. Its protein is CASSLNSGGDTDTQYF.